This T cell receptor beta chain is from a study of T cells in Graves' hyperthyroidism and ophthalmopathy. Amplification of TCR beta CDR3 regions used RNA as the template. TCR CDR3 regions were first amplified by RT-PCR with HTBI primers. TCRdb redid the calling of the multiplex PCR reads with MiXCR, one entry per CDR3 protein. This sample has under 450,000 distinct CDR3 sequences, with about a sixth found just once. This CDR3 is 17 amino acids long. CDR1 MNHEY and CDR2 SMNVEV come from the germline V gene (reference sequence). V gave up 8 bases and J gave up 0 bases; unmatched junction bases: 15. This sample holds PBMCs from about 9.3 ml fresh peripheral blood. With respect to this clonotype: This is likely a read error, given that the CDR3 carries no conserved phenylalanine or tryptophan at its end.

What was sequenced was blood. This clonotype was sampled from a woman between 18 and 29 years old with Graves' hyperthyroidism. The V and J genes are TRBV27 and TRBJ2-7; TRBD1 aligns across 8 bases. CDR3 nucleotides: TGTGCCAGCCAACAGTCAGGGGGCGCACTTACCTCCTACGAGCAGTACTTG. Translation gives CASQQSGGALTSYEQYL.